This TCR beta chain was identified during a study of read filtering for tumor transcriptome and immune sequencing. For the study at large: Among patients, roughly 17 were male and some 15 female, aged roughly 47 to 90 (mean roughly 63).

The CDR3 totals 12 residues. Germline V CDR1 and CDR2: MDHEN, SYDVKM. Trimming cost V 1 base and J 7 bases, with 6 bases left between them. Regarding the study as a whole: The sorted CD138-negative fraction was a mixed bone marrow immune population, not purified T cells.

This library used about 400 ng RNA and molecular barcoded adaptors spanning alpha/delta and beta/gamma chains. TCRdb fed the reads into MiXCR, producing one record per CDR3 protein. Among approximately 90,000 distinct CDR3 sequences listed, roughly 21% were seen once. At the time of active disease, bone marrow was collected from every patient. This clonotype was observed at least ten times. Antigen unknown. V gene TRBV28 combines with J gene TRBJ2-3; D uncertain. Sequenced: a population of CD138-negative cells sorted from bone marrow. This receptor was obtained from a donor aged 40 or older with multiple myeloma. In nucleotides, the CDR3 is TGTGCCAGCAGTTTATCCGGGTATACGCAGTATTTT. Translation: CASSLSGYTQYF.